This T cell receptor beta chain was observed in a study of OX40 agonist ivuxolimab in advanced cancers. Study in general: Head and neck, renal cell, melanoma or hepatocellular carcinoma were the cancers that dose-escalation patients had. Under the entry rules, prior anti-PD-1, anti-PD-L1 or anti-CTLA-4 therapy was allowed, and roughly 43% had some. Whole-study results and caveats: CD4+ and CD8+ blood T cells expanded clonally by week 6 at 0.1 to 3.0 mg/kg.

The CDR3 length is 15 residues. Trimming removed 0 bases from V and 7 bases from J; junction bases left unmatched: 6. The germline V gene encodes CDR1 WNHNN and CDR2 SYGVQD (reference sequence). Blood sampling took place at baseline, cycle 4 day 1, and cycle 7 day 1. The protocol was immunoSEQ multiplex PCR, while the TCRdb copy is restricted to in-frame clones and leaves out a portion. In the table there are about 22,000 clones, over 70% of which are singletons. With regard to this clone: Antigen specificity is unknown.

This chain links TRBV10-1 with TRBJ2-3; TRBD2 matches 8 bases. The sequence was obtained from an adult with an advanced solid tumor such as melanoma, head and neck, liver or kidney cancer. Material: CD4+ or CD8+ T cells sorted from blood, obtained in a trial of the OX40 agonist ivuxolimab. The chain's CDR3 is CASSESTGGRNTQYF. CDR3 bases: TGCGCCAGCAGTGAGTCTACGGGGGGGCGAAATACGCAGTATTTT.